Listed below are T cell receptor beta chains from one sample, sequenced in a study of blood T cell repertoires in COVID-19. Data came from immunoSEQ multiplex PCR; TCRdb stores just in-frame clones and leaves some out. The sample consists of around 260,000 clones, 80% to 90% of them appearing once. Sequencing was performed on peripheral blood. Receptor source: a woman aged 25 to 39 with active or convalescent COVID-19. Both conserved end residues are part of each CDR3. D genes are given only for firm matches.

TRBV6-5	-	CASSSPSRQGNEKLFF
TRBV12-3/TRBV12-4	-	CASSFSLADEQYF
TRBV9	TRBD2	CASSVDTSGGYEQYF
TRBV30	-	CAWSLRLPVIVETQYF
TRBV4-2	-	CASSQAEGGGRDTQYF
TRBV7-3	TRBD2	CASSLRLAGPTDTQYF
TRBV20-1	TRBD1	CSASTGALSTIYF
TRBV5-4	TRBD2	CASSPGTSGGAGTGELFF
TRBV19	-	CASSRVTNEKLFF
TRBV5-6	TRBD1	CASSQTGGDGYTF
TRBV2	-	CASSLKRVNTEAFF
TRBV28	TRBD1	CASSLTGTLAKNIQYF
TRBV19	-	CASSVGLGYTF
TRBV7-9	TRBD1	CASSLDRERALHF
TRBV27	-	CASSPRPQFSYNSPLHF
TRBV7-8	-	CASSLGSRGSGNTIYF
TRBV30	-	CAWSRDSNQPQHF
TRBV7-8	TRBD1	CASSLSTGGYGYTF
TRBV30	TRBD1	CAWSRDSRNSPLHF
TRBV18	-	CASSPQQGNNYGYTF
TRBV21-1	-	CASSKNCTDSYYGYTF
TRBV6-4	TRBD1	CASSDSNCDREADGYTF
TRBV4-3	TRBD2	CASSQEPVVAGVGETQYF
TRBV7-9	TRBD2	CASSTWTSGGRNTGELFF
TRBV30	-	CAWRKGPQPQHF
TRBV7-9	-	CASSLSVYSYEQYF
TRBV7-3	TRBD2	CASSRLAGAGEQFF
TRBV28	TRBD1	CASSPPGGFNYGYTF
TRBV28	-	CASSPPSPGTGLFF
TRBV6-5	TRBD1	CASSLGQGRYGYTF
TRBV18	-	CASSPTRTADTQYF
TRBV12-3/TRBV12-4	TRBD1	CASSFGQGAYTF
TRBV18	-	CASSPRGNTEAFF
TRBV3-1/TRBV3-2	-	CASSQRSPASTGELFF
TRBV3-1/TRBV3-2	-	CASSQGQYSGNTIYF
TRBV5-1	TRBD2	CASNPSGEYNEQFF
TRBV6-5	-	CASSYSNSLTNTEAFF
TRBV7-9	-	CASSLGQDSNQPQHF
TRBV10-3	TRBD1	CAIGRETGSGEGYTF
TRBV6-6	-	CASSLAGVGTEAFF
TRBV11-2	-	CASSPPGEGVDNSPLHF
TRBV5-1	-	CASSLAQGGIAEAFF
TRBV5-6	-	CASSLMVRNTEAFF
TRBV6-2/TRBV6-3	TRBD1	CASSTRDRRDGYTF